Shown below are 20 T cell receptor beta chains from a single sample sequenced in a study of cytomegalovirus exposure and HLA in healthy donors. Here immunoSEQ multiplex PCR was the method, and the copy in TCRdb shows in-frame clones only, minus some. The table shows over 110,000 clones, with 84% occurring only once. Sequencing was done on a sample of PBMCs. All receptors derive from a woman in her twenties or thirties in good health and CMV-seronegative.

The genes are TRBV4-1 and TRBJ2-2; D not certain. Germline lookup yields CDR1 MGHRA and CDR2 YSYEKL. This CDR3 is 15 amino acids long. Trimming stripped 3 bases from V and 2 bases from J, with 10 bases between. CDR3 amino acids: CASSHPKKNTGELFF. CDR3 bases: TGCGCCAGCAGCCATCCTAAGAAAAACACCGGGGAGCTGTTTTTT.

Remarks on this clone: An end of the junction does not agree with germline; a read error may underlie this. The CDR3 DNA reads TGTGCCACCAGTGGAGTGATTAGCAATCAGCCCCAGCATTTT. Translation gives CATSGVISNQPQHF. The chain couples TRBV10-3 to TRBJ1-5; D unresolved. Germline V gene lookup returns CDR1 ENHRY and CDR2 SYGVKD. This CDR3 has 14 residues.

V is TRBV4-2 and J is TRBJ2-3, with 14 bases fitting TRBD2. From germline, CDR1 is LGHNA and CDR2 YNFKEQ. The CDR3 length is 17 residues. V gave up 4 bases and J gave up 2 bases; unmatched junction bases: 5. The CDR3 here is CASSPGTSGGITDTQYF. DNA of the CDR3: TGTGCCAGCAGCCCCGGGACTAGCGGGGGAATCACAGATACGCAGTATTTT.

This chain uses TRBV6-6 with TRBJ1-1; D ambiguous. The CDR3 covers 15 residues. Germline V lookup: CDR1 MNHNY, CDR2 SVGAGI (reference sequence). V lost 0 bases and J 0 bases, leaving 8 bases between the germline ends. CDR3: CASSYSPSLNTEAFF. CDR3 coding DNA: TGTGCCAGCAGTTACTCTCCTAGTTTGAACACTGAAGCTTTCTTT.

The chain employs TRBV5-1 and TRBJ2-7, with D tentatively TRBD1 (5 bases). This CDR3 spans 15 amino acids. V was shortened by 4 bases and J by 2 bases, with 16 bases between the two germline ends. Germline CDR1 and CDR2: SGHRS and YFSETQ. The CDR3 spells CASSPRPWGTYEQYF. In nucleotides, the CDR3 is TGCGCCAGCAGCCCCCGGCCTTGGGGCACCTACGAGCAGTACTTC.

The J gene is TRBJ1-1, the V gene TRBV5-1, with D maybe TRBD1 (5 bases). Germline CDR1 reads SGHRS; CDR2 reads YFSETQ. This CDR3 is built from 15 residues. Trimming took 4 bases from V and 5 from J, leaving 18 bases between them. The CDR3 here is CASSGGTFKGTEAFF. For the CDR3, the DNA is TGCGCCAGCAGCGGGGGGACTTTTAAGGGGACTGAAGCTTTCTTT.

The chain uses TRBV7-8 and TRBJ1-1; TRBD1 matches at 8 bases. Germline values: CDR1 SGHVS, CDR2 FQNEAQ. The V segment lost 0 bases and the J segment 5 bases; nucleotides outside the gene matches: 11. This CDR3 contains 17 residues. The CDR3, as DNA: TGTGCCAGCAGCTTAGCGCGTCAGGGGGCCTGGGGTACTGAAGCTTTCTTT. Amino acids: CASSLARQGAWGTEAFF.

This chain connects TRBV28 to TRBJ1-6; D is perhaps TRBD1 (5 bases). Germline CDR1 MDHEN, CDR2 SYDVKM. Between the trimmed V and J ends, which lost 8 bases and 7 bases, there was a span of 9 bases. CDR3 length: 12 amino acids. CDR3 in amino acids: CASQGVNSPLHF. CDR3 nucleotide sequence: TGTGCCAGCCAGGGTGTAAATTCACCCCTCCACTTT. The full variable domain, rest sourced from reference TRBV28 and TRBJ1-6, is DVKVTQSSRYLVKRTGEKVFLECVQDMDHENMFWYRQDPGLGLRLIYFSYDVKMKEKGDIPEGYSVSREKKERFSLILESASTNQTSMYLCASQGVNSPLHFGNGTRLTVT.

This chain uses TRBV27 with TRBJ1-1; D uncertain. With 2 bases removed from V and 1 base from J, the gap between germline ends came to 5 bases. The CDR3 has 13 amino acids. Germline-derived CDR1 and CDR2 are MNHEY and SMNVEV (reference sequence). CDR3 coding DNA: TGTGCCAGCAGTTTAGGGCAGAACACTGAAGCTTTCTTT. Amino acid sequence: CASSLGQNTEAFF.

The chain has TRBV7-6 and TRBJ1-6; weak D call: TRBD1 (5 bases). Trimming left V 1 base short and J 7 bases short, with 14 bases between. This CDR3 contains 16 residues. Germline CDR1 and CDR2: SGHVS and FNYEAQ. CDR3: CASSLVPGGKNSPLHF. CDR3 sequence (DNA): TGTGCCAGCAGCTTAGTTCCGGGGGGTAAGAATTCACCCCTCCACTTT.

The chain uses TRBV10-3 and TRBJ2-1; 7 nucleotides agree with TRBD2. CDR1 is ENHRY and CDR2 is SYGVKD in the germline V gene. The V segment lost 10 bases and the J segment 6 bases; nucleotides outside the gene matches: 3. This CDR3 region has 11 residues. The CDR3 sequence is CATTSANEQFF. CDR3 in DNA: TGTGCCACCACTAGCGCCAATGAGCAGTTCTTC.

V usage is TRBV2 and J usage is TRBJ1-1; perhaps TRBD1 as D (5 bases). CDR1 and CDR2 (germline): SNHLY, FYNNEI. The CDR3 is 14 amino acids. Trimming took off 7 bases at V and 0 bases at J, with 12 bases between the two ends. CDR3 coding DNA: TGTGCCAGCACCAAAAGGGACTTGAACACTGAAGCTTTCTTT. This codes for CASTKRDLNTEAFF.

The CDR3 reads CASSPRDTQTEAFF. The DNA of the CDR3 is TGTGCCAGCAGCCCCCGGGACACCCAAACTGAAGCTTTCTTT. The gene calls are TRBV7-8 and TRBJ1-1; the D gene is possibly TRBD1 (6 bases). With 5 bases removed from V and 5 bases from J, the gap between germline ends came to 15 bases. The CDR3 sequence is 14 residues long. Germline CDR1 SGHVS, CDR2 FQNEAQ.

This rearrangement joins TRBV5-1 to TRBJ2-1; 8 bases line up with TRBD2. V lost 4 bases, J lost 13 bases, and 4 bases stayed unmatched. Germline lookup yields CDR1 SGHRS and CDR2 YFSETQ. There are 11 residues in the CDR3. The CDR3 DNA follows: TGCGCCAGCAGCCTGGGACTAGTTCAGTTCTTC. Translation gives CASSLGLVQFF.

The genes are TRBV5-1 and TRBJ2-7; TRBD1 matches 7 bases. The CDR3 runs to 16 residues. Germline CDR1 SGHRS, CDR2 YFSETQ. Trimming at V came to 2 bases and at J to 2 bases, leaving 10 bases not matched to a gene. For the CDR3, the DNA is TGCGCCAGCAGCTTTTCTCGTAGGGGGCCCCCCTACGAGCAGTACTTC. As protein: CASSFSRRGPPYEQYF.

The chain recombines TRBV6-5 with TRBJ1-4; tentatively, D is TRBD1 (6 bases). V was shortened by 2 bases and J by 5 bases, with 15 bases between the two germline ends. The CDR3 sequence is 16 residues long. Germline assignment: CDR1 MNHEY and CDR2 SVGAGI. DNA of the CDR3: TGTGCCAGCAGTTACAATGGGGCAGGGGCGAATGAAAAACTGTTTTTT. Protein product: CASSYNGAGANEKLFF.

CDR3 region: CASKRRGHTEAFF. For the CDR3, the DNA is TGTGCCAGCAAGAGGAGGGGACACACTGAAGCTTTCTTT. The rearrangement links TRBV28 to TRBJ1-1; possibly TRBD1 for D (5 bases). V lost 7 bases and J 3 bases, leaving 12 bases between the germline ends. This CDR3 has 13 residues. CDR1 is MDHEN, CDR2 SYDVKM, per germline.

The chain uses TRBV7-2 and TRBJ1-1; maybe TRBD1 (5 bases). Trimming stripped 0 bases from V and 9 bases from J, with 29 bases between. This CDR3 contains 19 residues. Per germline, CDR1 SGHTA and CDR2 FQGNSA. In DNA form, the CDR3 reads TGTGCCAGCAGCTTAGCTATTCCCCCCAGTGGGGCTTCCGAAGCCCAAGCTTTCTTT. Encoded protein: CASSLAIPPSGASEAQAFF.

The rearrangement joins TRBV18 to TRBJ2-7; 7 nucleotides match TRBD1. The CDR3 covers 15 residues. Germline V gene sequence: CDR1 KGHSH, CDR2 LQKENI. Germline trimming cut 1 base from V and 7 bases from J; bases unmatched to any gene: 10. The CDR3 coding sequence is TGTGCCAGCTCACCACAACGTACGGACAGGCCGGAGCAGTACTTC. It codes for CASSPQRTDRPEQYF.

This chain uses TRBV15 with TRBJ2-7; tentative D call: TRBD1 (6 bases). Looked up from germline, CDR1 is LNHNV and CDR2 is YYDKDF (reference sequence). The V end was cut by 3 bases, the J end by 3 bases, with 15 bases between. CDR3 length: 15 amino acids. The CDR3 bases are TGTGCCACCAGCAGTAGTCGCAGGGGACGCTACGAGCAGTACTTC. Its protein is CATSSSRRGRYEQYF.